Described below is a single T cell receptor beta chain sequence and its context. The antigen is not known. Germline CDR1 MNHNS, CDR2 SASEGT. CDR3 length: 15 amino acids. Losses at the gene ends were 4 bases for V and 3 bases for J; bases not matched to a gene: 5. This record comes from a study of graft-versus-host responses after intestinal transplantation. The overall study: The transplants performed in recipients were multivisceral, liver-intestinal, or isolated intestinal. After anti-thymocyte globulin induction, recipients took tacrolimus and steroids for three to four years. The study, taken as a whole, reports: Researchers found peak circulating GvH clone levels linked to early post-transplant HvG declines. Patients who carried graft-donor T cell macrochimerism also had high graft-versus-host to host-versus-graft clonal ratios in their allografts.

Measured with immunoSEQ multiplex PCR; TCRdb has only the in-frame clones, and not every one. This sample yields more than 80,000 clones, of which 88% are seen a single time; approximately 0.28% belongs to the top ten. The rearrangement links TRBV6-1 to TRBJ1-4; 7 bases agree with TRBD1. Sequenced here: unstimulated CD4+ T cells sorted from spleen or lymph node cells, sampled before transplant. This TCR was recovered from a human donor who was the organ donor for an intestinal transplant. The CDR3 loop is CASSVRGFSNEKLFF. For the CDR3, the DNA is TGTGCCAGCAGTGTCAGGGGGTTTTCTAATGAAAAACTGTTTTTT.